This T cell receptor beta chain was captured in a study of post-analysis software for immune sequencing data (dated by TCRdb to about 2015). In the study overall: Relapsing-remitting, secondary progressive and progressive-relapsing multiple sclerosis were recorded as disease courses, and subtype annotation was lacking for some patients. The patient repertoires were set against eleven to twelve previously published healthy control repertoires from donors whose ages ranged from roughly 6 to 26 years. A subset of samples was prepared in parallel using single-end sample barcoding, then pooled and co-amplified after Illumina adapter ligation. General conclusions and limits of the study: Normalized Chao1 diversity was significantly lower in multiple sclerosis patients than controls, suggesting substantial peripheral T-cell clonal expansion. A handful of TRBV segments, including TRBV5-6, TRBV5-1 and TRBV20-1, were significantly more frequent in patients than controls. Direct clustering with F measure revealed strong co-clustering of samples prepared in the same batch, which led to a batch-effect correction. The multiple sclerosis patient group was slightly younger than the control group.

Library preparation used PCR. Sequencing used an Illumina HiSeq 2500. To reduce PCR and sequencing biases, unique molecular identifiers were incorporated into the TCR beta cDNA libraries. Around 500,000 cDNA molecules were obtained for every 1 to 10 million input T cells, so each molecule roughly corresponded to one T cell. Patient libraries were prepared and sequenced with the same protocol used for the earlier healthy control dataset. Within a given batch, samples were prepared together, multiplexed and sequenced on the same HiSeq lane. As for how the authors treated the data: MIGEC handled the raw barcoded reads, throwing out single-read molecular identifier groups before consensus assembly and CDR3 extraction. VDJtools was used for post-analysis of the clonotype tables, and diversity was normalized by down-sampling every dataset to the size of the smallest sample. Repertoire overlap clustering matched CDR3 amino acid but not nucleotide sequences to correct batch-related cross-sample contamination. TCRdb itself trimmed the public reads at Q25 with fastp, ran MiXCR and retained productive beta chains. CDR3 protein duplicates are merged, each entry listing the most common genes and DNA. The V and J calls and clone size come from TCRdb's table, not from the authors' own analysis. Counted in this sample were approximately 660,000 distinct CDR3 sequences; 55% to 60% of them appeared once. The ten largest account for about 10% of the sample.

About this clonotype: What antigen it recognizes has not been identified. No per-base quality is available; no much larger clone lies one base away.

Taken from cysteine to phenylalanine, the CDR3 has 13 residues. Here the CDR3 DNA is all that survives: 39 bases in frame from base 1. Reading the germline V gene gives CDR1 MGHDK and CDR2 SYGVNS. Unmatched junction bases come to 2, with V trimmed by 4 bases and J by 9 bases. TCR beta repertoires were profiled from peripheral blood of 10 to 15 young patients with multiple sclerosis to demonstrate the VDJtools post-analysis software. Multiple sclerosis patients were children and adolescents aged about 6 to 17 years. Sequencing was performed on blood. This chain joins TRBV25-1 to TRBJ1-6; 8 middle bases align to TRBD1. The sequence was obtained from a girl under 10 years old with multiple sclerosis. DNA sequence: TGTGCCAGCAGTGCCACAGGGGGTTCACCCCTCCACTTT. Its translation is CASSATGGSPLHF.